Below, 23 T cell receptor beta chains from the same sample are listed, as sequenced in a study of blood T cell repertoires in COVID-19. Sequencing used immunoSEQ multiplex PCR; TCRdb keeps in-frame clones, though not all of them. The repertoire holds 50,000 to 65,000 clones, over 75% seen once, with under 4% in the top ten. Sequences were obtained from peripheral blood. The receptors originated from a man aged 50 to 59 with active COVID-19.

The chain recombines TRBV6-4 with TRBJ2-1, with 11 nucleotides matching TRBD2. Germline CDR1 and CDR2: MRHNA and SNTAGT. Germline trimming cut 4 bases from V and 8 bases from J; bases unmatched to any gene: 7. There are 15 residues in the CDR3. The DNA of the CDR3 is TGTGCCAGCAGTGGCATAGCGGGAGGGAGGTATGAGCAGTTCTTC. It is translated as CASSGIAGGRYEQFF.

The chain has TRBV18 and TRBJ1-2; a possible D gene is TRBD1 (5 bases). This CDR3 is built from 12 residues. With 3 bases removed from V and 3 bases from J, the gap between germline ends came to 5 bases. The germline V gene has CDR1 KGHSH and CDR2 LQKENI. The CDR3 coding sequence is TGTGCCAGCTCACCCAGGGACTATGGCTACACCTTC. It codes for CASSPRDYGYTF. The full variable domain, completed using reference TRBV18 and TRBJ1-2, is NAGVMQNPRHLVRRRGQEARLRCSPMKGHSHVYWYRQLPEEGLKFMVYLQKENIIDESGMPKERFSAEFPKEGPSILRIQQVVRGDSAAYFCASSPRDYGYTFGSGTRLTVV.

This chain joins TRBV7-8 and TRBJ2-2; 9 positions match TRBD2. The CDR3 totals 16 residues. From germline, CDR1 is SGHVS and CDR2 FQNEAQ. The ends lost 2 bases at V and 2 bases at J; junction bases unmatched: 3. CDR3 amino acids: CASSLRREGNTGELFF. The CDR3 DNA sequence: TGTGCCAGCAGCTTACGGCGGGAGGGTAACACCGGGGAGCTGTTTTTT.

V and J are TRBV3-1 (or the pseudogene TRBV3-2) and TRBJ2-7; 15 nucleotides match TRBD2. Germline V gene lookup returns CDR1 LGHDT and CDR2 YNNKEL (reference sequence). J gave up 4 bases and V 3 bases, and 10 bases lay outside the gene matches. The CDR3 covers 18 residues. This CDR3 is CASSQTGLAGGIRYEQYF. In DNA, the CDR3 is TGTGCCAGCAGCCAGACGGGACTAGCGGGAGGCATAAGGTACGAGCAGTACTTC.

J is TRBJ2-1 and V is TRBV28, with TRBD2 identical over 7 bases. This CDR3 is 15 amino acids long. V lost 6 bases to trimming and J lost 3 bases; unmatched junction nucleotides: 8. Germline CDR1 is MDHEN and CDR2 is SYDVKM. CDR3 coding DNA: TGTGCCAGCAGCCAACTACTAGCGAACTACAATGAGCAGTTCTTC. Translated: CASSQLLANYNEQFF.

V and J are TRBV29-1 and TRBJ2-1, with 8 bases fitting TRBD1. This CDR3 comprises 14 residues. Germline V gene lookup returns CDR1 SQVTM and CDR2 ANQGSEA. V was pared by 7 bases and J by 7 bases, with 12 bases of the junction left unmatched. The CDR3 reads CSAGGQGARNEQFF. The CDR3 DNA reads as TGCAGCGCCGGTGGGCAGGGGGCTCGAAATGAGCAGTTCTTC.

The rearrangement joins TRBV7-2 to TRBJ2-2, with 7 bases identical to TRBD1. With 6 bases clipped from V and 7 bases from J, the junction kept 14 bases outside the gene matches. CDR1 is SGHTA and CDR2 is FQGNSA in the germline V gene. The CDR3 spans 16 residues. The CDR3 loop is CASSRQGRNRIGELFF. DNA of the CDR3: TGTGCCAGCAGTCGACAGGGTCGCAACCGGATCGGGGAGCTGTTTTTT.

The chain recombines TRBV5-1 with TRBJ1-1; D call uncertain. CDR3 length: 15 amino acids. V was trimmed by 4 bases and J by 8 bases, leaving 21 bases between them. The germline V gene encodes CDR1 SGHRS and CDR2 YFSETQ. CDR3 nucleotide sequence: TGCGCCAGCAGCCCGGACCCACCCCTAGCCACCGAAGCTTTCTTT. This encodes CASSPDPPLATEAFF.

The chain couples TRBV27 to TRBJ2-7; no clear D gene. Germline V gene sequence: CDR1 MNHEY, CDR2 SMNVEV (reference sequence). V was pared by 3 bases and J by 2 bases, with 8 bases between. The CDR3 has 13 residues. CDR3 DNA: TGTGCCAGCAGTTTCCGCAGGACCTACGAGCAGTACTTC. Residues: CASSFRRTYEQYF.

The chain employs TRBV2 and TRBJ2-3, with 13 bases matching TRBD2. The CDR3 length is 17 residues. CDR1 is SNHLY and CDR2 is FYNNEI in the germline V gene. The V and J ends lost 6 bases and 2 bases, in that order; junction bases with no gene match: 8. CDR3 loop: CASRPGLAGRNTDTQYF. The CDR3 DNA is TGTGCCAGCAGGCCGGGACTAGCGGGACGTAACACAGATACGCAGTATTTT.

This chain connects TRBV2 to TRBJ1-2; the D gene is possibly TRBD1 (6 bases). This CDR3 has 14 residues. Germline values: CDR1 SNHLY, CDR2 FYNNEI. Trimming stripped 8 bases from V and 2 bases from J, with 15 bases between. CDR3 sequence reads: CASGGWRPNYGYTF. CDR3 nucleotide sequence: TGTGCCAGCGGGGGCTGGAGACCGAACTATGGCTACACCTTC.

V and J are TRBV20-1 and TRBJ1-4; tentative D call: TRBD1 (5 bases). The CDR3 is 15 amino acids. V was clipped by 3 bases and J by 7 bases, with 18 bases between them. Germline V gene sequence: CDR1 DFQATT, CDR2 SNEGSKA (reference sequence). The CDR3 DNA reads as TGCAGTGCTAGTACACTAGCGGGAGGGACTGAAAAACTGTTTTTT. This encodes CSASTLAGGTEKLFF.

The CDR3 DNA follows: TGTGCCAGCAGTTCGCAGGGGGCCGGCAGTAATGAAAAACTGTTTTTT. It encodes CASSSQGAGSNEKLFF. J is TRBJ1-4 and V is TRBV28, with 8 bases lining up with TRBD1. This CDR3 has 16 amino acids. The germline V gene encodes CDR1 MDHEN and CDR2 SYDVKM. V lost 4 bases, J lost 4 bases, and 8 bases stayed unmatched.

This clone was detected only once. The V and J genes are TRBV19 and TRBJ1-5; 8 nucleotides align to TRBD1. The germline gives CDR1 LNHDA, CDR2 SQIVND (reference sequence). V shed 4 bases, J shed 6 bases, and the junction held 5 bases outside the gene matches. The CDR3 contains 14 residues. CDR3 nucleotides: TGTGCCAGTAGTAGTCACAGGGGGATTCAGCCCCAGCATTTT. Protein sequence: CASSSHRGIQPQHF. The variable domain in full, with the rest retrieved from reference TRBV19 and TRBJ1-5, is DGGITQSPKYLFRKEGQNVTLSCEQNLNHDAMYWYRQDPGQGLRLIYYSQIVNDFQKGDIAEGYSVSREKKESFPLTVTSAQKNPTAFYLCASSSHRGIQPQHFGDGTRLSIL.

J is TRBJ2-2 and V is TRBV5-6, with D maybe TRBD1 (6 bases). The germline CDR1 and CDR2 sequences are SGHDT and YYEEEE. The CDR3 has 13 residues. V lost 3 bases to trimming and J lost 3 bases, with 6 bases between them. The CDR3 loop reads CASSWTDTGELFF. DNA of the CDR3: TGTGCCAGCAGCTGGACAGACACCGGGGAGCTGTTTTTT.

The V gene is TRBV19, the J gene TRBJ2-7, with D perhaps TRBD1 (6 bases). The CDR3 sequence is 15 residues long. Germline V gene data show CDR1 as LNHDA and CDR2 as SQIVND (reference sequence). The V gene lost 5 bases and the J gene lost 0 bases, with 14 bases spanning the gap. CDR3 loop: CASSRDTVSSYEQYF. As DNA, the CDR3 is TGTGCCAGTAGTCGGGACACCGTGAGCTCCTACGAGCAGTACTTC.

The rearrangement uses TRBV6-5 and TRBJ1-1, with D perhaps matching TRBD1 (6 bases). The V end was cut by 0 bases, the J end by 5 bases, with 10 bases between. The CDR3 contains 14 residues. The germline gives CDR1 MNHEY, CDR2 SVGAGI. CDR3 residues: CASSYSGQLTEAFF. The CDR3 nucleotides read TGTGCCAGCAGTTACTCGGGACAATTAACTGAAGCTTTCTTT.

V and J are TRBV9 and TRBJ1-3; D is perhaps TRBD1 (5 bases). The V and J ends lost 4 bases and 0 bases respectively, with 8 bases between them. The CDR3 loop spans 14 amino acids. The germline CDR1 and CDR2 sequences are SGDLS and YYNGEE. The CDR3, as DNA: TGTGCCAGCAGCCCCGACAGCTCTGGAAACACCATATATTTT. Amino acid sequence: CASSPDSSGNTIYF.

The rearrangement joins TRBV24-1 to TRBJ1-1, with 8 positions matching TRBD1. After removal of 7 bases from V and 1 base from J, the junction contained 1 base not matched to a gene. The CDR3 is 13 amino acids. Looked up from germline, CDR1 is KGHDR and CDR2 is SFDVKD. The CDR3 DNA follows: TGTGCCACCAGGGGACAGGAGAACACTGAAGCTTTCTTT. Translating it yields CATRGQENTEAFF.

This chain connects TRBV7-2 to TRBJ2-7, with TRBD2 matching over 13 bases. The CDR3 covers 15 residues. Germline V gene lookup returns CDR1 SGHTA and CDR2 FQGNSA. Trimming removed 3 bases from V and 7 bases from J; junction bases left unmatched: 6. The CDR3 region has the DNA TGTGCCAGCAGCTTCGGACTAGCGGGAGTGGAAGAGCAGTACTTC. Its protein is CASSFGLAGVEEQYF.

The CDR3: CASSLSPGLAAGAYEQYF. The CDR3 bases are TGCGCCAGCAGCCTAAGCCCGGGACTAGCGGCGGGGGCCTACGAGCAGTACTTC. This rearrangement joins TRBV5-1 to TRBJ2-7, with 11 positions matching TRBD2. Losses at the gene ends were 4 bases for V and 2 bases for J; bases not matched to a gene: 14. The CDR3 is 18 amino acids. Per germline, CDR1 SGHRS and CDR2 YFSETQ.

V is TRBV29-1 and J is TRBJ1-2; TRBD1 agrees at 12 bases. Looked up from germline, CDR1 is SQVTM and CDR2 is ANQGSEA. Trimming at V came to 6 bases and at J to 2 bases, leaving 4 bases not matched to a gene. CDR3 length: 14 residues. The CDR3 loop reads CSVGTGGRNYGYTF. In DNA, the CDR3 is TGCAGCGTGGGGACAGGGGGCAGGAACTATGGCTACACCTTC.

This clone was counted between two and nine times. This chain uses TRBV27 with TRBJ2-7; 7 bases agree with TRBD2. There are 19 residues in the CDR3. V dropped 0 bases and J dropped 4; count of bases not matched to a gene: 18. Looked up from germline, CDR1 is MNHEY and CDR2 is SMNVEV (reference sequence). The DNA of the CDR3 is TGTGCCAGCAGTTTATCGATGGGGGTGGCTAGCGGAGAAGATTACGAGCAGTACTTC. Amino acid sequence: CASSLSMGVASGEDYEQYF.